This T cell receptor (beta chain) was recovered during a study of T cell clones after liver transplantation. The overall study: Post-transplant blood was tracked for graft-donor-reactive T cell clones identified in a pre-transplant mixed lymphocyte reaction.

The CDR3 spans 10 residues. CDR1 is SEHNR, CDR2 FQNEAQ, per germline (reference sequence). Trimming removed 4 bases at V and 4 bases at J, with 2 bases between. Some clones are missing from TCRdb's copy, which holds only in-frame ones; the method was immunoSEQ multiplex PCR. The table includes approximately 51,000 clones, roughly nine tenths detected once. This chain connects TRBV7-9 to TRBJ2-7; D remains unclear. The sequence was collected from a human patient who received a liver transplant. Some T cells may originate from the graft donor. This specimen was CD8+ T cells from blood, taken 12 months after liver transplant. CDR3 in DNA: TGTGCCAGCAGCTCTTACGAGCAGTACTTC. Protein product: CASSSYEQYF.